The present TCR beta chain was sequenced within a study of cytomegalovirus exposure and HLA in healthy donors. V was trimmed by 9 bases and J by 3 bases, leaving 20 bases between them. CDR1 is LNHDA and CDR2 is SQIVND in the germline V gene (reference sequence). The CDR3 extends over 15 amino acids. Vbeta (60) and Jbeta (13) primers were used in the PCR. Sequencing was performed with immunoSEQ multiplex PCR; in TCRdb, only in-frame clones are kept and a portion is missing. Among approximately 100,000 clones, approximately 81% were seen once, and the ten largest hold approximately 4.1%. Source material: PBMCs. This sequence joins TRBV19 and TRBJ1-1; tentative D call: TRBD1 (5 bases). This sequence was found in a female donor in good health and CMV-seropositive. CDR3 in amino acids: CASTAFGGVDTEAFF. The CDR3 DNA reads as TGTGCCAGCACCGCCTTTGGGGGGGTTGACACTGAAGCTTTCTTT.